This paragraph covers one T cell receptor (beta chain) sequence. This record belongs to a study of T cells in narcolepsy. Germline V CDR1 and CDR2: SGDLS, YYNGEE. V shed 4 bases and J 3 bases; nucleotides not matched to a gene: 2. The CDR3 contains 15 residues. This table comes from immunoSEQ multiplex PCR, and its TCRdb copy is limited to in-frame clones, with some not included. Among approximately 22,000 clones listed, around two thirds were seen once. The sequence was obtained from a human donor in good health. Sequenced input: memory (CD45RA-) CD4+ T cells from blood. This chain uses TRBV9 with TRBJ2-3; 13 nucleotides line up with TRBD2. The CDR3 DNA reads TGTGCCAGCAGCCGGACTAGCGGGAGAACAGATACGCAGTATTTT. Encoded protein: CASSRTSGRTDTQYF.